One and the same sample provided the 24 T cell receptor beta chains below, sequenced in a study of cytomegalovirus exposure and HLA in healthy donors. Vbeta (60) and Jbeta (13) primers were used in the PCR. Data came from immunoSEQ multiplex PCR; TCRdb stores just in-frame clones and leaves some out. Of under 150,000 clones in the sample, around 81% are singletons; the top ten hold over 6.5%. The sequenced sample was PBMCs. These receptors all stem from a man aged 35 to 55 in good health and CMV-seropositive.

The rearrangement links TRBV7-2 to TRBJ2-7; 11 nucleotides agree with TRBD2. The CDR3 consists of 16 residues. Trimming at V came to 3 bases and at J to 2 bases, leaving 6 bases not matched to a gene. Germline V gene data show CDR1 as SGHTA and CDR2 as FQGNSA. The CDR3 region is CASSFSGTSGPYEQYF. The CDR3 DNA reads TGTGCCAGCAGCTTCTCCGGGACTAGCGGACCCTACGAGCAGTACTTC.

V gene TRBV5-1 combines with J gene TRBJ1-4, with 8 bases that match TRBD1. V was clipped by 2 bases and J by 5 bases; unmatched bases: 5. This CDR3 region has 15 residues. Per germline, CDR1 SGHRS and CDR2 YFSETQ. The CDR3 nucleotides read TGCGCCAGCAGCTTAAGGGGGACAGGCAATGAAAAACTGTTTTTT. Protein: CASSLRGTGNEKLFF.

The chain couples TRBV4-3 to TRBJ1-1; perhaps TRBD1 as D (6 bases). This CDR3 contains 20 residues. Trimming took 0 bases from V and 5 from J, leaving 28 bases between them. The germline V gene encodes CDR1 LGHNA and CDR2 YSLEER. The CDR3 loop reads CASSQDGGGGSEGRRTEAFF. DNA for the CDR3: TGCGCCAGCAGCCAAGATGGAGGGGGAGGGAGTGAGGGTCGAAGGACTGAAGCTTTCTTT.

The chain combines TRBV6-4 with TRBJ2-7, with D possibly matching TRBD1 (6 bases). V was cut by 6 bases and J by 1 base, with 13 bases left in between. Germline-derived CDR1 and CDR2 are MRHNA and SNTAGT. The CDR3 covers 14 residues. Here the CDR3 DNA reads TGTGCCAGCAGCCGGGACACCTTATCCTACGAGCAGTACTTC. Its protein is CASSRDTLSYEQYF.

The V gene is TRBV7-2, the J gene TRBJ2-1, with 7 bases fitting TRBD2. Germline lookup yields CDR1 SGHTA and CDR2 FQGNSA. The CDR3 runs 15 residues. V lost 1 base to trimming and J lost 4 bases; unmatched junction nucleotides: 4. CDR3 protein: CASSLGGRAYNEQFF. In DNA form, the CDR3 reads TGTGCCAGCAGCTTAGGCGGGAGAGCATACAATGAGCAGTTCTTC.

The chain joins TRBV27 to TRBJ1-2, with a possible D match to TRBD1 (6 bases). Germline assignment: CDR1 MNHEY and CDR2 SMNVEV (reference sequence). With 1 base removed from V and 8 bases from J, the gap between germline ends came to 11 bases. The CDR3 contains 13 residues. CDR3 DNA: TGTGCCAGCAGTTTATTACAGGGCAGGGGCTACACCTTC. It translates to CASSLLQGRGYTF.

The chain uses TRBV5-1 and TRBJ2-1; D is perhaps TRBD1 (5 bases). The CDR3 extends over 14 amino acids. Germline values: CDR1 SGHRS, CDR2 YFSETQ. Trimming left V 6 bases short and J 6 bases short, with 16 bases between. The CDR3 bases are TGCGCCAGCATCACGGACATTAGGGGCAATGAGCAGTTCTTC. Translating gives CASITDIRGNEQFF.

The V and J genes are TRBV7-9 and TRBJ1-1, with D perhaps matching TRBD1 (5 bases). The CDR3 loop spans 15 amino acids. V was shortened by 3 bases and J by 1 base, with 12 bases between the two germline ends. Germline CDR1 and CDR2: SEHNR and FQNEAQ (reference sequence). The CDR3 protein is CASSFGRQPNTEAFF. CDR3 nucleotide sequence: TGTGCCAGCAGCTTTGGGCGACAGCCGAACACTGAAGCTTTCTTT. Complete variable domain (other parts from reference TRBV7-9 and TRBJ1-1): DTGVSQNPRHKITKRGQNVTFRCDPISEHNRLYWYRQTLGQGPEFLTYFQNEAQLEKSRLLSDRFSAERPKGSFSTLEIQRTEQGDSAMYLCASSFGRQPNTEAFFGQGTRLTVV.

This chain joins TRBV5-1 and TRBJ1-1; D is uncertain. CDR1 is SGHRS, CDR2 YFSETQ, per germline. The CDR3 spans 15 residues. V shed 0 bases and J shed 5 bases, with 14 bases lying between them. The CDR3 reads CASSLDGQAGTEAFF. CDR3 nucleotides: TGCGCCAGCAGCTTGGACGGTCAGGCGGGGACTGAAGCTTTCTTT. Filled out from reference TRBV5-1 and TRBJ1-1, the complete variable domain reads KAGVTQTPRYLIKTRGQQVTLSCSPISGHRSVSWYQQTPGQGLQFLFEYFSETQRNKGNFPGRFSGRQFSNSRSEMNVSTLELGDSALYLCASSLDGQAGTEAFFGQGTRLTVV.

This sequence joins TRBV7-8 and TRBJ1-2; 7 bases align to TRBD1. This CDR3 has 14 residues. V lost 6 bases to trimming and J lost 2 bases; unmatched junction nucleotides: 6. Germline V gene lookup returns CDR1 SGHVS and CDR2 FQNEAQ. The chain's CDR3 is CASSPTGQNYGYTF. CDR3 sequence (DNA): TGTGCCAGCAGTCCGACAGGGCAAAACTATGGCTACACCTTC.

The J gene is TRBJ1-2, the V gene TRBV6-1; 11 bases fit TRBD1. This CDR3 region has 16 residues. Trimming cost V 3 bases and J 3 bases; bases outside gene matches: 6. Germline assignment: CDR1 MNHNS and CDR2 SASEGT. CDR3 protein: CASSDRDRGAYYGYTF. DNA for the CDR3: TGTGCCAGCAGTGACCGGGACAGGGGGGCCTACTATGGCTACACCTTC.

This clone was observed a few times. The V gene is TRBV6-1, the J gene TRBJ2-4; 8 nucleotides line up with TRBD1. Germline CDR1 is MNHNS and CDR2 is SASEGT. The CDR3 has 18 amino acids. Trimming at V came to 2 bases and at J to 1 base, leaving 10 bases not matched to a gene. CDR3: CASSEQGALFLAKNIQYF. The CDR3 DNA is TGTGCCAGCAGTGAACAGGGGGCGCTATTTCTGGCCAAAAACATTCAGTACTTC.

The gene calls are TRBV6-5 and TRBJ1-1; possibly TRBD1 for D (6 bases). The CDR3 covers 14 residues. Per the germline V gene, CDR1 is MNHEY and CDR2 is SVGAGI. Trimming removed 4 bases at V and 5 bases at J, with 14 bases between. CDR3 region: CASSSVLQGTEAFF. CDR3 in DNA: TGTGCCAGCAGTTCCGTCCTACAGGGTACTGAAGCTTTCTTT.

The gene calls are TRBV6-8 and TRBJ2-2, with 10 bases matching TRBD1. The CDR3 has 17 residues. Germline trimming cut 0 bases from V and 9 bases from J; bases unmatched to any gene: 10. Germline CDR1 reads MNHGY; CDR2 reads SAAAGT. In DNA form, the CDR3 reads TGTGCCAGCAGTTACTCGCGCCGTAGACAGGGGGCTCGGGAGCTGTTTTTT. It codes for CASSYSRRRQGARELFF.

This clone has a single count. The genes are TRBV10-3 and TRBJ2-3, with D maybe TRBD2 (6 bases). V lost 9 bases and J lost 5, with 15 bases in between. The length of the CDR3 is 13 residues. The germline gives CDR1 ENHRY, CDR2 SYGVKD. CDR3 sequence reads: CAIRDSGVDTQYF. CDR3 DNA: TGTGCCATTCGGGACTCCGGGGTAGATACGCAGTATTTT.

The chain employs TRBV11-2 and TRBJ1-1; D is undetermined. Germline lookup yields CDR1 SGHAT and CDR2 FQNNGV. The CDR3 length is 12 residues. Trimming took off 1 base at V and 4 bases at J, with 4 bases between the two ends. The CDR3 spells CASSLAFTEAFF. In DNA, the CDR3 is TGTGCCAGCAGCTTAGCATTCACTGAAGCTTTCTTT.

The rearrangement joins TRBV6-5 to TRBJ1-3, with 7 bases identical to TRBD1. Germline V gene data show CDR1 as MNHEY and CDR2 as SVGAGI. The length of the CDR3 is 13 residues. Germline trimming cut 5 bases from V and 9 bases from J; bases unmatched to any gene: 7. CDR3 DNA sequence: TGTGCCAGCAGTCCAGGGGGGCGTGGCACCATATATTTT. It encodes CASSPGGRGTIYF.

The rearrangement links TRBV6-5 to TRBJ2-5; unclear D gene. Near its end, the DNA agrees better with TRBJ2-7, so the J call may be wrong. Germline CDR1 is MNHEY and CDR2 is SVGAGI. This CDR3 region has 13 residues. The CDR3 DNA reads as TGTGCCAGCAGTTACGAGCACTCCTACGAGCAGTACTTC. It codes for CASSYEHSYEQYF.

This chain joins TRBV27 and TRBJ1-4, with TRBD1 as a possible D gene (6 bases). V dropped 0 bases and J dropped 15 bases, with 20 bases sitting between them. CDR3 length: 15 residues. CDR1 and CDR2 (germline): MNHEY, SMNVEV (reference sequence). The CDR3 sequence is CASSLSGSAGQLVFF. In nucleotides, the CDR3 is TGTGCCAGCAGTTTATCGGGTTCGGCCGGACAGTTGGTGTTTTTT. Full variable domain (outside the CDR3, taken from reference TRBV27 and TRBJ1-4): EAQVTQNPRYLITVTGKKLTVTCSQNMNHEYMSWYRQDPGLGLRQIYYSMNVEVTDKGDVPEGYKVSRKEKRNFPLILESPSPNQTSLYFCASSLSGSAGQLVFFGSGTQLSVL.

CDR3 nucleotide sequence: TGTGCCAGCAGCTTAGACTACGCTCGGGGGTCCGAGCAGTACTTC. It specifies CASSLDYARGSEQYF. The chain joins TRBV7-8 to TRBJ2-7; D possibly corresponds to TRBD2 (6 bases). The CDR3 totals 15 residues. V lost 1 base to trimming and J lost 6 bases, with 16 bases between them. CDR1 SGHVS and CDR2 FQNEAQ come from the germline V gene.

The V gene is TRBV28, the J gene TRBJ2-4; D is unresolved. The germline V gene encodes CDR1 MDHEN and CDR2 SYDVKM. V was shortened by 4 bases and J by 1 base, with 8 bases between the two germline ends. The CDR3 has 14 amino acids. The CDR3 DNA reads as TGTGCCAGCAGTTCTTCTGGCGCCAAAAACATTCAGTACTTC. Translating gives CASSSSGAKNIQYF.

The CDR3 nucleotides are TGTGCCAGTAGTACGGACAGGGGAAGCAATCAGCCCCAGCATTTT. This codes for CASSTDRGSNQPQHF. The V gene is TRBV19, the J gene TRBJ1-5, with TRBD1 matching 9 bases. V dropped 4 bases and J dropped 1; count of bases not matched to a gene: 2. The CDR3 covers 15 residues. The germline gives CDR1 LNHDA, CDR2 SQIVND (reference sequence).

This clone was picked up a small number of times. The CDR3 loop is CASRSHTSGRGNEQFF. DNA of the CDR3: TGTGCCAGTAGGAGCCACACTAGCGGGAGGGGTAATGAGCAGTTCTTC. The J gene is TRBJ2-1, the V gene TRBV19, with TRBD2 matching 13 bases. The CDR3 contains 16 residues. The V gene's germline CDR1 is LNHDA and CDR2 SQIVND (reference sequence). The V gene end was trimmed by 6 bases and the J gene end by 7 bases; junction bases not matched to a gene: 9.

The CDR3 coding sequence is TGCGCCAGCAGCTTAGGACATTCAGATACGCAGTATTTT. Translation: CASSLGHSDTQYF. V usage is TRBV5-1 and J usage is TRBJ2-3, with a tentative D call TRBD1 (5 bases). The V gene's germline CDR1 is SGHRS and CDR2 YFSETQ. The ends were cut back, 2 bases at V and 4 bases at J, with 8 bases in the middle. The CDR3 length is 13 residues.